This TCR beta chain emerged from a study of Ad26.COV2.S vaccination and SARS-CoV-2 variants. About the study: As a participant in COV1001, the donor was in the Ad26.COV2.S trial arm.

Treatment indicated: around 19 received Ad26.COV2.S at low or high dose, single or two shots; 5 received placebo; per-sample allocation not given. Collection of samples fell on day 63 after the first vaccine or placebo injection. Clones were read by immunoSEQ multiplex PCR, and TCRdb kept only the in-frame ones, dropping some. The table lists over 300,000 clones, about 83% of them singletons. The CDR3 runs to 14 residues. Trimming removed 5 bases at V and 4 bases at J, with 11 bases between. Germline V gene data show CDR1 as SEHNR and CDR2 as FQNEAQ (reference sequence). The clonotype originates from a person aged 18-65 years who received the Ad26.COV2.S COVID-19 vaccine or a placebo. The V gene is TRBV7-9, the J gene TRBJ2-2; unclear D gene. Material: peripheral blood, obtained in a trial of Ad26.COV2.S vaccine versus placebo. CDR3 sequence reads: CASSPWTLTGELFF. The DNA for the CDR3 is TGTGCCAGCAGCCCTTGGACCCTCACCGGGGAGCTGTTTTTT. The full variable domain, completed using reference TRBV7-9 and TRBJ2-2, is DTGVSQNPRHKITKRGQNVTFRCDPISEHNRLYWYRQTLGQGPEFLTYFQNEAQLEKSRLLSDRFSAERPKGSFSTLEIQRTEQGDSAMYLCASSPWTLTGELFFGEGSRLTVL.